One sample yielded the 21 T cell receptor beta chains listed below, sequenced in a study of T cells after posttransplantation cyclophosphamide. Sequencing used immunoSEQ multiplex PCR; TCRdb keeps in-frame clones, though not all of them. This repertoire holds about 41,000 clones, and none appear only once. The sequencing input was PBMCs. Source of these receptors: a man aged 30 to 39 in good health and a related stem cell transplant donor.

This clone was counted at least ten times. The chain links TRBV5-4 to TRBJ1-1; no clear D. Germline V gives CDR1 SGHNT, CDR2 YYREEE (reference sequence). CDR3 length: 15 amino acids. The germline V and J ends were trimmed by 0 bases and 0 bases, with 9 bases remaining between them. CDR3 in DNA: TGTGCCAGCAGCTTGGAAGGTCTGATGAACACTGAAGCTTTCTTT. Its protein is CASSLEGLMNTEAFF.

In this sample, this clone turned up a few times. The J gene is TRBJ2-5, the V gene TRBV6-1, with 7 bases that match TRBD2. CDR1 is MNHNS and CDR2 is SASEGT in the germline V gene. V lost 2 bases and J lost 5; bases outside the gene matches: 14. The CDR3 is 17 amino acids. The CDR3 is CASSEMLGGGGGETQYF. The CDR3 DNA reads TGTGCCAGCAGTGAAATGCTGGGTGGGGGGGGAGGGGAGACCCAGTACTTC.

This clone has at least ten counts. This CDR3 is CASSPLAGGADGYTF. As DNA, the CDR3 is TGTGCCAGCAGTCCCCTGGCAGGGGGCGCTGATGGCTACACCTTC. The rearrangement joins TRBV6-1 to TRBJ1-2; 8 nucleotides line up with TRBD1. Germline-derived CDR1 and CDR2 are MNHNS and SASEGT. J gave up 6 bases and V 5 bases, and 11 bases lay outside the gene matches. This CDR3 is 15 amino acids long.

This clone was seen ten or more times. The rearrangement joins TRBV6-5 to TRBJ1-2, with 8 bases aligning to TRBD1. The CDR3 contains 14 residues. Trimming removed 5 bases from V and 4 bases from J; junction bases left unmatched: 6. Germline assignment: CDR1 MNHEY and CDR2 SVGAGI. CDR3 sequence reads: CASSRGDRGYGYTF. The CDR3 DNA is TGTGCCAGCAGTCGGGGTGACAGGGGCTATGGCTACACCTTC.

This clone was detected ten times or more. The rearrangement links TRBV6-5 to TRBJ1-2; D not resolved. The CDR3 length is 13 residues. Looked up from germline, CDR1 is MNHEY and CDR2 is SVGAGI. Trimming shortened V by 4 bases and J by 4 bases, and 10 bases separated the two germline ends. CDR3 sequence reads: CASSFGFSYGYTF. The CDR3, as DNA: TGTGCCAGCAGTTTTGGCTTTTCCTATGGCTACACCTTC.

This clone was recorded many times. CDR3 DNA: TGTGCCAGCAGATGGGACAGGGTAAACACAGATACGCAGTATTTT. It yields the protein CASRWDRVNTDTQYF. V gene TRBV2 combines with J gene TRBJ2-3, with 9 bases matching TRBD1. Germline loops: CDR1 SNHLY, CDR2 FYNNEI. The CDR3 has 15 residues. J was trimmed by 2 bases and V by 6 bases; bases with no gene match: 6.

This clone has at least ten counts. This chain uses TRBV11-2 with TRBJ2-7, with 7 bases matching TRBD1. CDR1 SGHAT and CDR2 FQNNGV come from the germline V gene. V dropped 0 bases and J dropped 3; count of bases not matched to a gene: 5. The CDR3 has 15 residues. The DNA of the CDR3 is TGTGCCAGCAGCTTAGAATACGGACAGGTCTACGAGCAGTACTTC. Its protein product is CASSLEYGQVYEQYF.

The CDR3 nucleotides are TGTGCCAGCAGTCACCACAGGGGGCTGTATGGCTACACCTTC. Translated: CASSHHRGLYGYTF. The chain couples TRBV6-6 to TRBJ1-2, with 9 bases matching TRBD1. Germline V lookup: CDR1 MNHNY, CDR2 SVGAGI (reference sequence). CDR3 size: 14 residues. J gave up 5 bases and V 5 bases, and 6 bases lay outside the gene matches.

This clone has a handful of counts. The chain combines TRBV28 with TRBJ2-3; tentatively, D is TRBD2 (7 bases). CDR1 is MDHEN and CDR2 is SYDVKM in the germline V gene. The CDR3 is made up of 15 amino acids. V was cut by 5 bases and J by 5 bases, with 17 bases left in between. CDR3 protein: CASSPGGPVRDTQYF. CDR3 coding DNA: TGTGCCAGCAGTCCCGGGGGGCCCGTCAGAGATACGCAGTATTTT.

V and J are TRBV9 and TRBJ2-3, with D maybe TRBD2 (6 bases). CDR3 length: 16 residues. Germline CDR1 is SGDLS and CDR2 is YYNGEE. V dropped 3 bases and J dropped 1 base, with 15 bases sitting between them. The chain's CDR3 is CASSAFAGLGTDTQYF. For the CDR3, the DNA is TGTGCCAGCAGCGCCTTCGCGGGATTGGGCACAGATACGCAGTATTTT.

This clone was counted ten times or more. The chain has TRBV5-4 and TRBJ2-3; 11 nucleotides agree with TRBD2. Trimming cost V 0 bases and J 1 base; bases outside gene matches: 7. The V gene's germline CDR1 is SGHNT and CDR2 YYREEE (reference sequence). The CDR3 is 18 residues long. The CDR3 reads CASSLAGTSGFGTDTQYF. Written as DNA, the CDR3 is TGTGCCAGCAGCTTGGCGGGGACTAGCGGATTTGGCACAGATACGCAGTATTTT.

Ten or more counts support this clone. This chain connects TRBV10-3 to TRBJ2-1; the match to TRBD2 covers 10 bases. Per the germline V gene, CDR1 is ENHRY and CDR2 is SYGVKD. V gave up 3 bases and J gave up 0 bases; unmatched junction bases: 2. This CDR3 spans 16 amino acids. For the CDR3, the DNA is TGTGCCATCAGTGAAGCTAGCGGGGGCTCCTACAATGAGCAGTTCTTC. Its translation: CAISEASGGSYNEQFF.

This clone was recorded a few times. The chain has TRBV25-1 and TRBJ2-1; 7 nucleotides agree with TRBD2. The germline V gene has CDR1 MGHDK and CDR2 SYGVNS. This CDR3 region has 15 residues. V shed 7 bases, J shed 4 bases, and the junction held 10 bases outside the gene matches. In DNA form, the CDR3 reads TGTGCCAGCATTTCGCCCGGAGCGGGGTACAATGAGCAGTTCTTC. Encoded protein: CASISPGAGYNEQFF.

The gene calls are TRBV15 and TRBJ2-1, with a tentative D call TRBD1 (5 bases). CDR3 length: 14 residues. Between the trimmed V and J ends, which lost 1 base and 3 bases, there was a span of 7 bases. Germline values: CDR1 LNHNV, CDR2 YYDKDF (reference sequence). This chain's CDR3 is CATSRVDSYNEQFF. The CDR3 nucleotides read TGTGCCACCAGCAGAGTCGACAGCTACAATGAGCAGTTCTTC.

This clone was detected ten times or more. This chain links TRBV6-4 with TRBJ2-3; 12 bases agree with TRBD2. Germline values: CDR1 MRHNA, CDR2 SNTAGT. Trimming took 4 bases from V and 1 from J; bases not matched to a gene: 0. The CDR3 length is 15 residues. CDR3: CASSGTSGGTDTQYF. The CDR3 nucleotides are TGTGCCAGCAGTGGGACTAGCGGGGGCACAGATACGCAGTATTTT.

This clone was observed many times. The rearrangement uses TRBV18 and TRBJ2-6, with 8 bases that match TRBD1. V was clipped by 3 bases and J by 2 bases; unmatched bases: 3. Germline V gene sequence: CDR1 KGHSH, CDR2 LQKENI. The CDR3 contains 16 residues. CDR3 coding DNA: TGTGCCAGCTCACCTCAGGGGGCAACTGGGGCCAACGTCCTGACTTTC. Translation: CASSPQGATGANVLTF.

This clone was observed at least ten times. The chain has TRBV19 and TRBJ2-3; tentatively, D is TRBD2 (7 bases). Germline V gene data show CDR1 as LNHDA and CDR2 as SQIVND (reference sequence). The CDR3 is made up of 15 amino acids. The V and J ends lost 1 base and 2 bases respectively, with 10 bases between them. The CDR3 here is CASSIAGGVTDTQYF. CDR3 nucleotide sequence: TGTGCCAGTAGTATAGCGGGGGGCGTCACAGATACGCAGTATTTT. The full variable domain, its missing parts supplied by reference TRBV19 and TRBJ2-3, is DGGITQSPKYLFRKEGQNVTLSCEQNLNHDAMYWYRQDPGQGLRLIYYSQIVNDFQKGDIAEGYSVSREKKESFPLTVTSAQKNPTAFYLCASSIAGGVTDTQYFGPGTRLTVL.

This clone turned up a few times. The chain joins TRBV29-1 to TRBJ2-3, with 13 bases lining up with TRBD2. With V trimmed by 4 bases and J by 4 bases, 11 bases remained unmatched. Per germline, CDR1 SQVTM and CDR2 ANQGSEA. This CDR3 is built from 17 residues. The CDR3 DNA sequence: TGCAGCGTTGGGACTAGCGGGGGCCCCGGGGGCCCAGATACGCAGTATTTT. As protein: CSVGTSGGPGGPDTQYF.

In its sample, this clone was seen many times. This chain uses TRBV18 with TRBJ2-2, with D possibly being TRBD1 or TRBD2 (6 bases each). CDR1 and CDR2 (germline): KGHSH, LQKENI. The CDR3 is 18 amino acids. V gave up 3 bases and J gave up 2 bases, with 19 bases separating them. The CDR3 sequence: CASSPSVGGTHNTGELFF. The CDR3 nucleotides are TGTGCCAGCTCACCCTCGGTAGGAGGGACACATAACACCGGGGAGCTGTTTTTT. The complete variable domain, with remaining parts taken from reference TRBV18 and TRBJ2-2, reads NAGVMQNPRHLVRRRGQEARLRCSPMKGHSHVYWYRQLPEEGLKFMVYLQKENIIDESGMPKERFSAEFPKEGPSILRIQQVVRGDSAAYFCASSPSVGGTHNTGELFFGEGSRLTVL.

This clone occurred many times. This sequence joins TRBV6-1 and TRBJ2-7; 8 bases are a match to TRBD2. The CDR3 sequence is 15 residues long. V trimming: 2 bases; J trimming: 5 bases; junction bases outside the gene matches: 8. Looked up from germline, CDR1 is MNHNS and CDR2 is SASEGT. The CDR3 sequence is CASSEPSGGRDEQYF. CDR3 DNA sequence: TGTGCCAGCAGTGAACCCAGCGGGGGCCGGGACGAGCAGTACTTC.

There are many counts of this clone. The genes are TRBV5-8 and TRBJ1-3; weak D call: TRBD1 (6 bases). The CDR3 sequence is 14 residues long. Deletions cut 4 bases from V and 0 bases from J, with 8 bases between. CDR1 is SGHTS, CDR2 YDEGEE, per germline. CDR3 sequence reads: CASSRGSSGNTIYF. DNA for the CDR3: TGTGCCAGCAGCAGGGGGAGCTCTGGAAACACCATATATTTT.